Included here is one TCR beta chain sequence, with context. Germline V gene sequence: CDR1 MNHNY, CDR2 SVGAGI (reference sequence). The CDR3 extends over 14 amino acids. Trimming took off 4 bases at V and 8 bases at J, with 15 bases between the two ends. Primers used in a second PCR of roughly 7 to 12 cycles were a sample-barcoded 5' primer and a J-beta primer mix. One entry per CDR3 protein results from TCRdb running MiXCR on the 5' RACE reads. The profile covers 540,000 or so distinct CDR3 sequences, with 40% to 50% appearing a single time and under 30% taken by the ten largest. These data come from a study of blood T cells in healthy people across ages.

What was sequenced was blood. This clonotype originated in a man older than 75 in good health. The V call is TRBV6-6, the J call TRBJ2-1, with TRBD2 as a possible D gene (6 bases). The CDR3 DNA reads TGTGCCAGCAGTTCCACGGGGCGGAGGGATGAGCAGTTCTTC. As protein: CASSSTGRRDEQFF.